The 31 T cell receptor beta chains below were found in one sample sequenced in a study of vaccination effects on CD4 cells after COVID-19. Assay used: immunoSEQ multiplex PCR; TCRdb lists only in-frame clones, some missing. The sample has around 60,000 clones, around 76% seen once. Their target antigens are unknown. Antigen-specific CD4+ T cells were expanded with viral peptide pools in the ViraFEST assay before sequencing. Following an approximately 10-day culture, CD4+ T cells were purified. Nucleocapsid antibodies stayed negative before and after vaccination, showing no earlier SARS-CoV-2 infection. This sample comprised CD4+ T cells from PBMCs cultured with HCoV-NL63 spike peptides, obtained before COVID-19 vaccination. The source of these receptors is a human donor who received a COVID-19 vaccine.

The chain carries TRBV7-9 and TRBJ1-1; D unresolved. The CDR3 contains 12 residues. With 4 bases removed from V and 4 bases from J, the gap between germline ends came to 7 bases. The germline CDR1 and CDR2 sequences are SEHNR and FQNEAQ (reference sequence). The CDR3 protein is CASSSWATEAFF. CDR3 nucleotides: TGTGCCAGCAGCTCATGGGCCACTGAAGCTTTCTTT.

The DNA for the CDR3 is TGTGCCAGCAGAGAAACAGGGTACTATGGCTACACCTTC. Amino acid sequence: CASRETGYYGYTF. The chain recombines TRBV28 with TRBJ1-2; maybe TRBD1 (6 bases). CDR1 is MDHEN, CDR2 SYDVKM, per germline. The CDR3 is made up of 13 amino acids. Trimming removed 6 bases at V and 3 bases at J, with 11 bases between.

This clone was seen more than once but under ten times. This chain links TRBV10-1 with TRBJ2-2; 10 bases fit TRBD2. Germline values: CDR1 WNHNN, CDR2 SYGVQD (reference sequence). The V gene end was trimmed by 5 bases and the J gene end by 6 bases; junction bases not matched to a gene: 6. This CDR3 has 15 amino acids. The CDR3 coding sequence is TGCGCCAGCAGTAGTAGCGGGGGGCCGTCCGGGGAGCTGTTTTTT. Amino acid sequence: CASSSSGGPSGELFF.

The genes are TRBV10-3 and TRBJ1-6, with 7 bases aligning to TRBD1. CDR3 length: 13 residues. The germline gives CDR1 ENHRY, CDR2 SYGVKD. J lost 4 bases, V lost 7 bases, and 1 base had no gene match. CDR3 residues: CAIKGQYNSPLHF. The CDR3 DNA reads TGTGCCATCAAGGGACAGTATAATTCACCCCTCCACTTT.

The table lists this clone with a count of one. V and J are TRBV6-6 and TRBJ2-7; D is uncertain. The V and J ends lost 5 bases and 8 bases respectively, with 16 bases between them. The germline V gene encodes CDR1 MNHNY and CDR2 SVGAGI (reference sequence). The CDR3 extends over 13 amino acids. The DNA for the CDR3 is TGTGCCAGCAGTCCATCTGATGGCCGTCAGCAGTACGTC. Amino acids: CASSPSDGRQQYV.

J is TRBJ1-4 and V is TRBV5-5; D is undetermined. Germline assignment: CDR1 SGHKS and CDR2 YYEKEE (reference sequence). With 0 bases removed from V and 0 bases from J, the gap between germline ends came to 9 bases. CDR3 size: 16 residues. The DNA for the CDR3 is TGTGCCAGCAGCTTGGCAGTGGGTTCAACTAATGAAAAACTGTTTTTT. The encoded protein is CASSLAVGSTNEKLFF. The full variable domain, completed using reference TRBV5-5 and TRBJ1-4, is DAGVTQSPTHLIKTRGQQVTLRCSPISGHKSVSWYQQVLGQGPQFIFQYYEKEERGRGNFPDRFSARQFPNYSSELNVNALLLGDSALYLCASSLAVGSTNEKLFFGSGTQLSVL.

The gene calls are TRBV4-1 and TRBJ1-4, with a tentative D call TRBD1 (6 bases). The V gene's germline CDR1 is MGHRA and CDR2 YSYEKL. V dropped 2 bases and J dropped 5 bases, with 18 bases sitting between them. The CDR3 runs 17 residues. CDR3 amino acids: CASSQRGGSAQNEKLFF. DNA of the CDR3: TGCGCCAGCAGCCAAAGGGGGGGCTCTGCCCAAAATGAAAAACTGTTTTTT.

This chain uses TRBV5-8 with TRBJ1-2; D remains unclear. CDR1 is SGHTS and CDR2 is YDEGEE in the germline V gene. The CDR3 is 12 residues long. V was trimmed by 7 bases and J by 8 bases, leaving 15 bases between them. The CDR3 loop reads CASPITLGGYTF. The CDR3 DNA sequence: TGTGCCAGCCCGATAACCCTGGGCGGCTACACCTTC. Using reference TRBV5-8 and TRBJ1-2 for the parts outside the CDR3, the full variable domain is EAGVTQSPTHLIKTRGQQATLRCSPISGHTSVYWYQQALGLGLQFLLWYDEGEERNRGNFPPRFSGRQFPNYSSELNVNALELEDSALYLCASPITLGGYTFGSGTRLTVV.

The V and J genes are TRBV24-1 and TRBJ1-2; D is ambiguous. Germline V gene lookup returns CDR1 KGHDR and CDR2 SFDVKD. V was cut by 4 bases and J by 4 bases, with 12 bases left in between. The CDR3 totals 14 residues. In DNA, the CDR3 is TGTGCCACCAGTGACGTTGACACAACCTATGGCTACACCTTC. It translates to CATSDVDTTYGYTF.

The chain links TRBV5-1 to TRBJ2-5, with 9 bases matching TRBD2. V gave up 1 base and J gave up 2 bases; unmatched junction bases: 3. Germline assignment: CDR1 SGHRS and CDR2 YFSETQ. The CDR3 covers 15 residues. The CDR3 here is CASSLLAGSQETQYF. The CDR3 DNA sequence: TGCGCCAGCAGCTTGCTAGCGGGGAGTCAAGAGACCCAGTACTTC. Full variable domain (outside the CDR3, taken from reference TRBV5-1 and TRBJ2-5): KAGVTQTPRYLIKTRGQQVTLSCSPISGHRSVSWYQQTPGQGLQFLFEYFSETQRNKGNFPGRFSGRQFSNSRSEMNVSTLELGDSALYLCASSLLAGSQETQYFGPGTRLLVL.

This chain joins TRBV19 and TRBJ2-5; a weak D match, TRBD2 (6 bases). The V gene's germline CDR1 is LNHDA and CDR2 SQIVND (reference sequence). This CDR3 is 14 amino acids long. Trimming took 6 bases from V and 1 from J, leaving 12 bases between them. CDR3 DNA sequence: TGTGCCAGTAGAGACGCGGGACCCCAAGAGACCCAGTACTTC. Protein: CASRDAGPQETQYF.

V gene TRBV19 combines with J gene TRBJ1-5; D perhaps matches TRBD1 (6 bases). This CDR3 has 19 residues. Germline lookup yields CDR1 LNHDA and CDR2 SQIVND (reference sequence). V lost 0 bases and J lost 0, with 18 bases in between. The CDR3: CASSIDASPGAYSNQPQHF. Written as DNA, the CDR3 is TGTGCCAGTAGTATAGATGCCTCCCCAGGGGCTTATAGCAATCAGCCCCAGCATTTT.

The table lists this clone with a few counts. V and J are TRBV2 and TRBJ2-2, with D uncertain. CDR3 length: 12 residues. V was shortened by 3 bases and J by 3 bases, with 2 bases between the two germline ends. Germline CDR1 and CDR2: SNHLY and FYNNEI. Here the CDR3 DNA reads TGTGCCAGCAGTGAGGACACCGGGGAGCTGTTTTTT. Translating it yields CASSEDTGELFF.

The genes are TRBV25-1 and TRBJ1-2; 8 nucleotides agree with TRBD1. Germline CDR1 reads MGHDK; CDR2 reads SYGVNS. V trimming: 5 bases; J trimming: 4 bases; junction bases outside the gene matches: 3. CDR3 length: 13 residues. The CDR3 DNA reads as TGTGCCAGCAGTACAACAGGGGGCTATGGCTACACCTTC. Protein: CASSTTGGYGYTF.

The CDR3 loop is CASSQQGDTQYF. The CDR3 DNA reads as TGTGCCAGCAGTCAACAGGGAGATACGCAGTATTTT. The chain employs TRBV6-6 and TRBJ2-3, with D perhaps matching TRBD1 (6 bases). The CDR3 is 12 amino acids. Germline CDR1 MNHNY, CDR2 SVGAGI (reference sequence). The V and J ends lost 5 bases and 5 bases respectively, with 8 bases between them.

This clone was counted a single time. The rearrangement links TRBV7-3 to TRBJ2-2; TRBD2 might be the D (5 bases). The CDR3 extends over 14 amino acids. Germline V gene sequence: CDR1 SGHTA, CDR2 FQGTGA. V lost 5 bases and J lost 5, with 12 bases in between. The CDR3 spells CASSTGSGTGELFF. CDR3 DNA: TGTGCCAGCAGCACGGGATCTGGGACCGGGGAGCTGTTTTTT. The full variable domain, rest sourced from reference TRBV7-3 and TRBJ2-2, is GAGVSQTPSNKVTEKGKYVELRCDPISGHTALYWYRQSLGQGPEFLIYFQGTGAADDSGLPNDRFFAVRPEGSVSTLKIQRTERGDSAVYLCASSTGSGTGELFFGEGSRLTVL.

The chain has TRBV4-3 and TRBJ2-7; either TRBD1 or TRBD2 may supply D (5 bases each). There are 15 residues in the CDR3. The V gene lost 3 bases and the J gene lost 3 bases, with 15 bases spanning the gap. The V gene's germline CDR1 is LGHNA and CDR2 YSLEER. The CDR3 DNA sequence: TGCGCCAGCAGCCAGAGCCCGCCGAGGGGCTACGAGCAGTACGTC. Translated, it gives CASSQSPPRGYEQYV.

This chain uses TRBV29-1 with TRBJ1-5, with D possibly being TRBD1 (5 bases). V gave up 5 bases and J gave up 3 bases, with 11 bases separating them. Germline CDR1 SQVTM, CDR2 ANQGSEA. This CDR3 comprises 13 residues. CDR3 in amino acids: CSVRDGLNQPQHF. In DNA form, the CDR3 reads TGCAGCGTTAGGGACGGTCTCAATCAGCCCCAGCATTTT.

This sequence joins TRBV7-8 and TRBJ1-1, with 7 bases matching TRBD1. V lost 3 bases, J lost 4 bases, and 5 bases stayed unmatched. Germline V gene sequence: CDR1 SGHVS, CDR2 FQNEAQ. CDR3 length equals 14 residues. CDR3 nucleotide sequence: TGTGCCAGCAGCTTTCGACAGGGACCCACTGAAGCTTTCTTT. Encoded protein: CASSFRQGPTEAFF.

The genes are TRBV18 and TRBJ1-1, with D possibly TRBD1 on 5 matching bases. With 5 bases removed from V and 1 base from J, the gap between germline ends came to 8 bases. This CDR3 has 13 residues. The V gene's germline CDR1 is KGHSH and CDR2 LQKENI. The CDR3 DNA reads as TGTGCCAGCTCAGGGACGTGGAACACTGAAGCTTTCTTT. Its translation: CASSGTWNTEAFF.

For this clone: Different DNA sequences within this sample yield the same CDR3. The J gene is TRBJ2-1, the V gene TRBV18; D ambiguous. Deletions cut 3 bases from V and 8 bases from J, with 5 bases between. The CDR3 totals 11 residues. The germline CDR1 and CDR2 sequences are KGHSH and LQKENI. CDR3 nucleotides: TGTGCCAGCTCACCGGGCGATGAGCAGTTCTTC. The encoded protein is CASSPGDEQFF.

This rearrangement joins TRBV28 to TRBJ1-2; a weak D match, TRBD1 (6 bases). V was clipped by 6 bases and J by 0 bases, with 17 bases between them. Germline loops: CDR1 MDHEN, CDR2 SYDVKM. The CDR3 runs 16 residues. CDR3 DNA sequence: TGTGCCAGCAGCCCCCGGGCGGGGGCGACTAACTATGGCTACACCTTC. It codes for CASSPRAGATNYGYTF.

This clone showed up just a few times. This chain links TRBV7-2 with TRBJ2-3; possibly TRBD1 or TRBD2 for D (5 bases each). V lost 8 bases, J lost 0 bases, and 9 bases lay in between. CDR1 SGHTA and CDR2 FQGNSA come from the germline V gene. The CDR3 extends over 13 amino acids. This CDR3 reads CASCRDSTDTQYF. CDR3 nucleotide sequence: TGTGCCAGCTGTCGGGACAGCACAGATACGCAGTATTTT. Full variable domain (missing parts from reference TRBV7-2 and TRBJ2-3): GAGVSQSPSNKVTEKGKDVELRCDPISGHTALYWYRQSLGQGLEFLIYFQGNSAPDKSGLPSDRFSAERTGGSVSTLTIQRTQQEDSAVYLCASCRDSTDTQYFGPGTRLTVL.

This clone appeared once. CDR3: CASSLGRPGETQYF. The CDR3 region has the DNA TGTGCCAGCAGCTTAGGACGGCCCGGGGAGACCCAGTACTTC. The chain combines TRBV7-2 with TRBJ2-5, with D hard to call. The germline CDR1 and CDR2 sequences are SGHTA and FQGNSA. The CDR3 runs 14 residues. Trimming pared 1 base from V and 5 bases from J, leaving 11 bases between.

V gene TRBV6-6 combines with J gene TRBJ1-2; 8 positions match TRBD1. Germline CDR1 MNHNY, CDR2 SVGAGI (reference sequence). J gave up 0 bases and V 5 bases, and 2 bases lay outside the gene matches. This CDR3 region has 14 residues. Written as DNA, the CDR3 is TGTGCCAGCAGTGAGGGACAGGCTAACTATGGCTACACCTTC. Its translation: CASSEGQANYGYTF.

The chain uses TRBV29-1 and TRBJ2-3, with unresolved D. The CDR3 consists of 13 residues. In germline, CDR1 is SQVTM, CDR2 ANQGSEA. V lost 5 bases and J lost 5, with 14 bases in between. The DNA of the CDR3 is TGCAGCGTTCAAGGGTGGGGAAAAGATACGCAGTATTTT. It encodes CSVQGWGKDTQYF.

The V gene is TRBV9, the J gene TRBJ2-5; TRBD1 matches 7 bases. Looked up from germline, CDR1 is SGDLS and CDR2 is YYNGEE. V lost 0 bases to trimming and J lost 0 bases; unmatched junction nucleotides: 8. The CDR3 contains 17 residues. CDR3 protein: CASSVGRGGTYQETQYF. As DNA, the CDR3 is TGTGCCAGCAGCGTAGGACGAGGGGGCACGTACCAAGAGACCCAGTACTTC.

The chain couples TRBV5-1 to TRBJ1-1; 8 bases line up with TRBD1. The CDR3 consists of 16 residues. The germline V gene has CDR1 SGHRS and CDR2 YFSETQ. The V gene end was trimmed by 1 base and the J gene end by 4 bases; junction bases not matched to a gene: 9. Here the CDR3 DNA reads TGCGCCAGCAGCTTGTCTCCAGGGGGCGGAGGCACTGAAGCTTTCTTT. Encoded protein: CASSLSPGGGGTEAFF.

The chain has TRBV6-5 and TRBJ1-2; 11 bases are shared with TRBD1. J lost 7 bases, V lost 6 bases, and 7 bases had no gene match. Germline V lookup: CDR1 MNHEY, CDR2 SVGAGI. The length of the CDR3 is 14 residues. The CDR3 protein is CASSFGQGAGGYTF. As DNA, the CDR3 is TGTGCCAGCAGCTTCGGACAGGGGGCCGGTGGCTACACCTTC.

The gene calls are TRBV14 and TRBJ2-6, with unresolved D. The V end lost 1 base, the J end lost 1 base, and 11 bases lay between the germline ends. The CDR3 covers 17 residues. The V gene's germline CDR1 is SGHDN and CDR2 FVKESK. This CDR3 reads CASSQVYHKSGANVLTF. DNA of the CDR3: TGTGCCAGCAGCCAAGTTTACCACAAATCTGGGGCCAACGTCCTGACTTTC.

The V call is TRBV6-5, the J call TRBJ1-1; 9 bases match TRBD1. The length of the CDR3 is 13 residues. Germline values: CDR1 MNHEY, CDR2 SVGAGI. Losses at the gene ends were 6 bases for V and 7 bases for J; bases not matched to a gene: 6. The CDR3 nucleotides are TGTGCCAGCAGGTACGGGACAGGGAATGAAGCTTTCTTT. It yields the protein CASRYGTGNEAFF.